This T cell receptor (beta chain) comes out of a study of primary melanoma T cells and metastatic recurrence (dated by TCRdb to 2020 to 2022). As for the study more broadly: The cohort comprised approximately 190 primary melanomas of stage T2 to T4, with thickness greater than 1 mm. The T-cell fraction measured by TCR beta sequencing was weighed against progression-free survival, the clinical outcome chosen for the comparison. Whether T-cell fraction and T-cell repertoire clonality in primary melanoma tumors predicted patient outcome was tested in the study. Histopathological grading of tumor-infiltrating lymphocytes was compared with the T-cell fraction derived from sequencing.

For this clone: Its recognized antigen is unknown. Qualities for individual bases were not recorded, and no much larger clone is one base off.

The CDR3 spans 17 residues, from the cysteine through the phenylalanine. Solely the CDR3 DNA is kept, with 51 bases framed from the first base. The germline V gene provides CDR1 SGHNT and CDR2 YENEEA. V is cut back by 1 base and J by 4 bases, with 3 bases in the junction unmatched. The method behind the library was the immunoSEQ multiplex PCR assay. High-throughput sequencing of the T-cell receptor beta chain was performed on primary melanoma tumor tissue. Per the authors' processing: Among the repertoire analyses were the distribution of insertions and deletions and the sharing of TCRB CDR3 between samples. A gradient-boosted model ranked how well the T-cell fraction predicted outcome compared with histopathological variables. The immuneACCESS repertoire file appears here via TCRdb, limited to in-frame rearrangements. These files lack a portion of the clones; in checked studies, under half of the deficit traces to unresolved V genes, and the cause of the others is not known. D and trimming come from the DNA, and the V and J calls and clone size come from that table. The sample table contains 3,000 to 4,000 clones; only one count was recorded for almost 85% of them. The ten largest make up 20% to 25% of the sample.

The patients had surgically resected primary melanoma that was considered potentially curable but at risk of metastatic recurrence. Overall study results and their limits: A T-cell fraction greater than 20% appeared to be protective whatever the ulceration status, mitotic rate or nodal disease. An effective T-cell-mediated antitumor response in primary melanoma was framed by the authors only as a suggestion, not a demonstrated mechanism. Progression-free survival prediction was reportedly improved more by adding T-cell fraction to tumor thickness than by adding any other histopathological variable. Tumor T-cell fraction was reported to predict progression-free survival independently of thickness, ulceration, mitotic rate and age.

The chain uses TRBV11-3 and TRBJ2-2, and 13 bases in between align with TRBD2. Sample: melanoma tumor tissue. This TCR came from a human donor with melanoma. The DNA sequence is given as TGTGCCAGCAGCTTAGTAGGACTAGCGGGAGTCACCGGGGAGCTGTTTTTT. It translates as CASSLVGLAGVTGELFF.